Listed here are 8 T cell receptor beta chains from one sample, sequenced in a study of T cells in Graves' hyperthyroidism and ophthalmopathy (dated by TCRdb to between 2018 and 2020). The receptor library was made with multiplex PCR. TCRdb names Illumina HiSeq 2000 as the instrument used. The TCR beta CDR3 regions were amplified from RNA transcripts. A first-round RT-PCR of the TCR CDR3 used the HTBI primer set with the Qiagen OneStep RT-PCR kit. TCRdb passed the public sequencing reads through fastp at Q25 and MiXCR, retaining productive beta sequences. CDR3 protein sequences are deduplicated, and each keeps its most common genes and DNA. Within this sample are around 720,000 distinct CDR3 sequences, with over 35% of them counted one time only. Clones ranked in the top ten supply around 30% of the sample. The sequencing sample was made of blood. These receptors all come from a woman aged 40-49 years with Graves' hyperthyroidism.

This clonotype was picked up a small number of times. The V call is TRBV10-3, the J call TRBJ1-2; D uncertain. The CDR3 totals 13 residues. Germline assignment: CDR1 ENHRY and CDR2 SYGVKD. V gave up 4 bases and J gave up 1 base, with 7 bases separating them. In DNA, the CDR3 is TGTGCCATCAGTGGCTCTGATAACTATGGCTACACCTTC. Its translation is CAISGSDNYGYTF.

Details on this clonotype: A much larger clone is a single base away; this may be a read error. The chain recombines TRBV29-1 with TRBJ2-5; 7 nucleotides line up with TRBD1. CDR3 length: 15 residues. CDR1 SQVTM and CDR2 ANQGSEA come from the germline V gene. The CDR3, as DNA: TGCGGCGTTGAACTCGGCAGGGGGTCTGTGGAGACCCAGTACTTC. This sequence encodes CGVELGRGSVETQYF.

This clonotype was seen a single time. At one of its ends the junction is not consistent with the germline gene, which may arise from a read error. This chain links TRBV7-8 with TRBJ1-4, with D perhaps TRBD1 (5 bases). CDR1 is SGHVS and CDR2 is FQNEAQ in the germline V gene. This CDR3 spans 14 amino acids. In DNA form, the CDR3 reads TGCGCCAGCAGTCCGGGACGTCGTAATGAAAAACTGTTTTTT. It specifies CASSPGRRNEKLFF.

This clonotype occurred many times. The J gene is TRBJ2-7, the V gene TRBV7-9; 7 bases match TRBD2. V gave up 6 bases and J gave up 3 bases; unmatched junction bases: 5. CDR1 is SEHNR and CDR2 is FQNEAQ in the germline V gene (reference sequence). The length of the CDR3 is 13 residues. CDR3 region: CASRSPGGYEQYF. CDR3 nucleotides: TGTGCCAGCAGATCCCCGGGGGGCTACGAGCAGTACTTC.

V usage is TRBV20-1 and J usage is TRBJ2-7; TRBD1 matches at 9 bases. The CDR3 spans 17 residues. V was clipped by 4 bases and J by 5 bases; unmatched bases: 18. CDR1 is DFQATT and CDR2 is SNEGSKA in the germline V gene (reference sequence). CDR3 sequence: CSATFAPGTGLGDEQYF. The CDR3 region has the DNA TGCAGTGCTACCTTCGCCCCCGGGACAGGGCTGGGAGACGAGCAGTACTTC.

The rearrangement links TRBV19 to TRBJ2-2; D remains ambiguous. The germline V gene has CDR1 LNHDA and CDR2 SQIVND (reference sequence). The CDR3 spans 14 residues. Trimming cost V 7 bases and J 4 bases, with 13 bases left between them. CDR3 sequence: CASKEKGPTGELFF. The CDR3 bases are TGTGCCAGTAAAGAAAAGGGCCCCACCGGGGAGCTGTTTTTT.

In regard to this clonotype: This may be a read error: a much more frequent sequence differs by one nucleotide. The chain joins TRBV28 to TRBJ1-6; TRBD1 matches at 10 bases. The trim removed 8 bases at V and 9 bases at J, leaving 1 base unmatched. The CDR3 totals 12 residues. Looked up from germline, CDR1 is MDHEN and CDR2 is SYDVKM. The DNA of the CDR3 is TGTGCCAGCGGGACAGGGGTTTCACCCCTCCACTTT. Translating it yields CASGTGVSPLHF.

CDR3 sequence (DNA): TGCGCCAGCAGCACGGGACAGGGTACGAACACTGAAGCTTTCTTT. Translated: CASSTGQGTNTEAFF. The rearrangement joins TRBV5-1 to TRBJ1-1, with 9 bases fitting TRBD1. This CDR3 region has 15 residues. The germline gives CDR1 SGHRS, CDR2 YFSETQ. With V trimmed by 4 bases and J by 1 base, 5 bases remained unmatched. Combining the CDR3 with reference TRBV5-1 and TRBJ1-1 gives the whole variable domain KAGVTQTPRYLIKTRGQQVTLSCSPISGHRSVSWYQQTPGQGLQFLFEYFSETQRNKGNFPGRFSGRQFSNSRSEMNVSTLELGDSALYLCASSTGQGTNTEAFFGQGTRLTVV.